A single sample gave rise to the 7 T cell receptor beta chains below, sequenced in a study of blood T cell repertoires in COVID-19. Here immunoSEQ multiplex PCR was the method, and the copy in TCRdb shows in-frame clones only, minus some. The sample lists over 200,000 clones, around 90% occurring once. Material for sequencing was PBMCs or T cells enriched from blood (not recorded which). Receptors were obtained from a human donor in a cohort exposed to, infected with or recovered from COVID-19 (not recorded which). The donor label of this sample is uncertain.

V usage is TRBV29-1 and J usage is TRBJ2-3; 14 nucleotides line up with TRBD2. Germline V gives CDR1 SQVTM, CDR2 ANQGSEA. The V segment lost 5 bases and the J segment 1 base; nucleotides outside the gene matches: 5. This CDR3 contains 16 residues. The CDR3 coding sequence is TGCAGCGTTACCGGGACTAGCGGGGGACGCACAGATACGCAGTATTTT. This sequence encodes CSVTGTSGGRTDTQYF.

This sequence joins TRBV2 and TRBJ2-2, with no clear D. The CDR3 consists of 11 residues. Germline CDR1 reads SNHLY; CDR2 reads FYNNEI. The V end was cut by 8 bases, the J end by 7 bases, with 8 bases between. The CDR3 sequence is CASRAGGELFF. In nucleotides, the CDR3 is TGTGCCAGCCGAGCCGGCGGGGAGCTGTTTTTT.

DNA for the CDR3: TGTGCCAGCAGCCCTCGACTAGCGGGGGGGCAGAACACCGGGGAGCTGTTTTTT. Its protein is CASSPRLAGGQNTGELFF. This chain joins TRBV14 and TRBJ2-2, with 14 bases identical to TRBD2. With 4 bases clipped from V and 1 base from J, the junction kept 5 bases outside the gene matches. CDR1 is SGHDN, CDR2 FVKESK, per germline. This CDR3 region has 18 residues.

The CDR3 protein is CASRQGPTRGQFF. The CDR3 region has the DNA TGTGCCTCTCGACAGGGGCCTACGAGGGGGCAGTTCTTC. The V gene is TRBV30, the J gene TRBJ2-1, with 8 bases that match TRBD1. The trim removed 7 bases at V and 12 bases at J, leaving 14 bases unmatched. CDR3 length equals 13 residues. Germline CDR1 and CDR2: GTSNPN and SVGIG (reference sequence).

This chain joins TRBV19 and TRBJ1-2; D possibly corresponds to TRBD1 (5 bases). CDR1 is LNHDA, CDR2 SQIVND, per germline (reference sequence). V was clipped by 5 bases and J by 7 bases, with 17 bases between them. The CDR3 covers 14 residues. The CDR3 is CASSSLSGFGGYTF. CDR3 bases: TGTGCCAGTAGTTCTCTATCAGGGTTTGGTGGCTACACCTTC.

The chain employs TRBV10-3 and TRBJ2-5; 11 positions match TRBD1. Germline lookup yields CDR1 ENHRY and CDR2 SYGVKD. The junction had 6 bases not matched to a gene; V was cut back by 11 bases and J by 4 bases. The CDR3 runs to 13 residues. CDR3 DNA sequence: TGTGCCGGGGGGACAGGGGGGAGAGAGACCCAGTACTTC. Its protein is CAGGTGGRETQYF.

The chain uses TRBV9 and TRBJ2-1; D gene ambiguous. V was pared by 0 bases and J by 5 bases, with 6 bases between. The germline V gene encodes CDR1 SGDLS and CDR2 YYNGEE. The CDR3 covers 13 residues. CDR3 amino acids: CASSVEQNNEQFF. CDR3 bases: TGTGCCAGCAGCGTAGAACAGAACAATGAGCAGTTCTTC.